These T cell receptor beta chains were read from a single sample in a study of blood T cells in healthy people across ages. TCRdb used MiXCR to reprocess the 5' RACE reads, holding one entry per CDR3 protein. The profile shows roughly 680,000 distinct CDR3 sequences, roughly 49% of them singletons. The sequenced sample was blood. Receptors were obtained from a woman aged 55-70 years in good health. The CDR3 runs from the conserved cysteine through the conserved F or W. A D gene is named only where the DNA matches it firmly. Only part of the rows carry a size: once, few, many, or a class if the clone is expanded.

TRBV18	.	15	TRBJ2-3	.	TGTGCCAGCTCACCACCGAGGGACAGCACAGATACGCAGTATTTT	CASSPPRDSTDTQYF
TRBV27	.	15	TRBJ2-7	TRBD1	TGTGCCAGCAGGCGGGGACAGGGGAGCTCCTACGAGCAGTACTTC	CASRRGQGSSYEQYF
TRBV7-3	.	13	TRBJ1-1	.	TGTGCCAGCAGCGTAGGTGCGGACACTGAAGCTTTCTTT	CASSVGADTEAFF
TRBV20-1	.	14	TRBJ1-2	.	TGCAGTGCTAGGACCCAGGCGGGGCAGGCTGGCTACACCTTC	CSARTQAGQAGYTF
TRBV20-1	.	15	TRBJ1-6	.	TGCAGTGCTAGAGATTCCAACTCCTATAATTCACCCCTCCACTTT	CSARDSNSYNSPLHF
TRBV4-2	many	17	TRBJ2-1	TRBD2	TGTGCCAGCAGCCAGCACGCTCTAGCGGGAGCCGACAATGAGCAGTTCTTC	CASSQHALAGADNEQFF
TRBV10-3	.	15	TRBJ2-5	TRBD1	TGTGCCATCAGTGGTGAGACAGGGGTGAGAGAGACCCAGTACTTC	CAISGETGVRETQYF
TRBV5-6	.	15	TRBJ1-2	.	TGTGCCAGCAGCCCCCAGGCAGGGGAGAGCTATGGCTACACCTTC	CASSPQAGESYGYTF
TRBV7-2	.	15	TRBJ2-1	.	TGTGCCAGCAGAGGAGGCGGCCTGACCTACAATGAGCAGTTCTTC	CASRGGGLTYNEQFF
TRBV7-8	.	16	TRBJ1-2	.	TGTGCCAGCAGCTTAGACCTAGGCAAGGCACACTATGGCTACACCTTC	CASSLDLGKAHYGYTF
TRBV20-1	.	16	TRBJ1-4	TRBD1	TGCAGTGCTAGGCTAGGGGCGGGACAGTTGATGGAAAAACTGTTTTTT	CSARLGAGQLMEKLFF
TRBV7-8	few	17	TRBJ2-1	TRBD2	TGTGCCAGCAGCTTGGCCAGACTAGCGGGAATCTACAATGAGCAGTTCTTC	CASSLARLAGIYNEQFF
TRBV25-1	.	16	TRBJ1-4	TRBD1	TGTGCCAGCAGTGAGATTACAGGGGCGACTAATGAAAAACTGTTTTTT	CASSEITGATNEKLFF
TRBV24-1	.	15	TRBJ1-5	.	TGTGCCACCAGTGATACAGGGTTGGGCGGTCAGCCCCAGCATTTT	CATSDTGLGGQPQHF
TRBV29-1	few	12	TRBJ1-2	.	TGCAGCGTTGAATTGGGGTTGTACGGCTACACCTTC	CSVELGLYGYTF
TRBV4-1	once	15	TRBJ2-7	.	TGCGCCAGCAGGAACCTCCGCGGCAGGGGGGATGAGCAGTACTTC	CASRNLRGRGDEQYF
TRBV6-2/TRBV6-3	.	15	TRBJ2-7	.	TGTGCCAGCAGTCTATTTGGGTCTCAGAACTACGAGCAGTACTTC	CASSLFGSQNYEQYF
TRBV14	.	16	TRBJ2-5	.	TGTGCCAGCAGCCAAGATCCTAGACTAGGTATCTACGAGCGGGACTTC	CASSQDPRLGIYERDF
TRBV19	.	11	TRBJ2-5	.	TGTGTCAGTAGTATGAGCGAGACCCAGTACTTC	CVSSMSETQYF
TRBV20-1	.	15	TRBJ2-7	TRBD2	TGCAGTTCCCTAGACGGGACTAGCGGATCCTACGAGCAGTACTTC	CSSLDGTSGSYEQYF
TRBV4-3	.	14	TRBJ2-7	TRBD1	TGCGCCAGCAGCCATGGCGGGACAGGCTACGAGCAGTACTTC	CASSHGGTGYEQYF
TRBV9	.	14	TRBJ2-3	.	TGTGCCAGCAGCGAGGGAGACAACACAGATACGCAGTATTTT	CASSEGDNTDTQYF
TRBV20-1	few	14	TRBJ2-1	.	TGCAGTGCTAGGGAGGGGGGTAGCCGTGATGAGCAGTTCTTC	CSAREGGSRDEQFF
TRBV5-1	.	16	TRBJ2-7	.	TGCGCCAGCAGCTGGGGGTCGATCCCCTCGTCCTACGAGCAGTACTTC	CASSWGSIPSSYEQYF
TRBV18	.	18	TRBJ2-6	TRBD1	TGTGCCAGCTCACCGGGACAGGGGATCACCTCTGGGGCCAGCGTCCTGACTTTC	CASSPGQGITSGASVLTF
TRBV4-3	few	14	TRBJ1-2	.	TGCGCCAGCAGCCAAAAACAGGGTGATTATGGCTACACCTTC	CASSQKQGDYGYTF
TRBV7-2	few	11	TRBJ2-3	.	TGTGCCAGCAGCTTAAAGCATACGCAGTATTTT	CASSLKHTQYF
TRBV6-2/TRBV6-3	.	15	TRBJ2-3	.	TGTGCCAGCAGTTACACGACAGGCCGAGGGGATACGCAGTATTTT	CASSYTTGRGDTQYF
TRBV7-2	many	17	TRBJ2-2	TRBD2	TGTGCCAGCAGTCCCCCGTCCGGGACTAGCGGGCGCGGGGAGCTGTTTTTT	CASSPPSGTSGRGELFF
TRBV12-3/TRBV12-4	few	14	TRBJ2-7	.	TGTGCCAGCAGTCCGCCGACAGGTCCCTACGAGCAGTACTTC	CASSPPTGPYEQYF
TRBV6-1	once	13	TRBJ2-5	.	TGTGCCAGCAGTGAAGCTTGGTCCGGAGAGCAGTACTTC	CASSEAWSGEQYF
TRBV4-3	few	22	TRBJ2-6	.	TGCGCCAGCAGCCAAGGGCCTAACAGTGGGCTCGCGTGGCTGCCTGGGGCCAACGTCCTGACTTTC	CASSQGPNSGLAWLPGANVLTF
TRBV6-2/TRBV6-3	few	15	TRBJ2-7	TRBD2	TGTGCCAGCAGTTCCTCGGGACTAGGATCCCACGAGCAGTACTTC	CASSSSGLGSHEQYF
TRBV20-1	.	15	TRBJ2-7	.	TGCAGTGCTAGAGATCCGTCAGGGTCGACCTACGAGCAGTACTTC	CSARDPSGSTYEQYF
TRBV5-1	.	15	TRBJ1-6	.	TGCGCCAGCAGCTTGGGTCGAGGGTATGGGTCACCCCTCCACTTT	CASSLGRGYGSPLHF
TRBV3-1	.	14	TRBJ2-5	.	TGTGCCAGCAGCCAACTAGGGTTTAGGGAGACCCAGTACTTC	CASSQLGFRETQYF
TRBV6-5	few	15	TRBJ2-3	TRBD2	TGTGCCAGCAGTTACGGTCTAGCGGAAGGAAATACGCAGTATTTT	CASSYGLAEGNTQYF
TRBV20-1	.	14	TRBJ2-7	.	TGCAGTGCTAGGTTGGCCCTCAGACCCTACGAGCAGTACTTC	CSARLALRPYEQYF
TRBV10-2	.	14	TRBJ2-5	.	TGCGCCAGCAGTGATTCGAAGGGCCAAGAGACCCAGTACTTC	CASSDSKGQETQYF
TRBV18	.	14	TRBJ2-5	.	TGTGCCAGCTCACTCCGACAGTTACAAGAGACCCAGTACTTC	CASSLRQLQETQYF
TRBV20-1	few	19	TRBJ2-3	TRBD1	TGCAGTGCTAGAGGACGTCAGGGGGCAGTGGGGGTTCCCACAGATACGCAGTATTTT	CSARGRQGAVGVPTDTQYF
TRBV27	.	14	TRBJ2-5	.	TGTGCCAGCAGTTACCGTGGTTCAGGGAAGACCCAGTACTTC	CASSYRGSGKTQYF
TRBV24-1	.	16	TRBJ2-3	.	TGTGCCACCAGTGATTCGGACGCCGCTAGCACAGATACGCAGTATTTT	CATSDSDAASTDTQYF
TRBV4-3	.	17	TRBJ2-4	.	TGCGCCAGCAGCCAAGAATTAACAGGGCTGGCCAAAAACATTCAGTACTTC	CASSQELTGLAKNIQYF
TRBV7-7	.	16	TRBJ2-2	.	TGTGCTAGCAGCCTGACTACAGTTCGGGACACCGGGGAGCTGTTTTTT	CASSLTTVRDTGELFF
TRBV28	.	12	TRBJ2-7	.	TGTGCCAGCAGTTTTTTAAAATACGAGCAGTACTTC	CASSFLKYEQYF
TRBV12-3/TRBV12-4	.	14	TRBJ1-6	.	TGTGCCAGCAGTTTCAGACAGCAAAATTCACCCCTCCACTTT	CASSFRQQNSPLHF
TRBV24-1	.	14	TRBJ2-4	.	TGTGCCACCAGTGAGGGCAGGGGCAAAAACATTCAGTACTTC	CATSEGRGKNIQYF
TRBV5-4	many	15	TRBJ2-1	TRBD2	TGTGCCAGCACCCACCCAGCGGGAGGCATCAATGAGCAGTTCTTC	CASTHPAGGINEQFF